This T cell receptor beta chain was recovered during a study of T cell repertoires in cytomegalovirus infection. Study as a whole: Both recently identified HLA-C-restricted and well-studied HLA-B-restricted CMV epitopes were used in the study. An indication of both CMV infection and matching HLA type came from public TCR beta signatures.

Study-wide results and limits: The response measured ex vivo was dominated by TCR beta clonotypes (HLA-C-restricted and CMV-specific). Summed frequency of public TCR beta families distinguished CMV carriers with the relevant HLA.

TCRdb used MiXCR to reprocess the reads, holding one entry per CDR3 protein. The data contain about 830,000 distinct CDR3 sequences, about 33% of them seen just once; the ten biggest clones take up around 12%. The germline gives CDR1 MGHRA, CDR2 YSYEKL. V shed 3 bases and J shed 7 bases, with 10 bases lying between them. This CDR3 is built from 13 residues. As to this clonotype: Its target is unknown.

This receptor was identified in a human donor in good health (CMV status not recorded). Some clones in this sample may be carry-over from other donors' samples. The sample in question was cultured CD8+ T cells from PBMCs, obtained from culture after CMV antigen stimulation. The rearrangement uses TRBV4-1 and TRBJ2-1; no clear D. CDR3 amino acids: CASSHDKGNEQFF. The CDR3 DNA reads as TGCGCCAGCAGCCATGACAAGGGAAATGAGCAGTTCTTC.